This T cell receptor beta chain was found in a study of blood T cell repertoires in COVID-19. In the authors' workflow: Researchers report that nucleated cell counts were estimated from reference gene primer amplification. Repertoires were generated with immunoSEQ multiplex PCR, while TCRdb's copy carries only in-frame clones and drops some. Clone size and the V and J calls come from that table; the DNA yielded D and trimming. The repertoire holds 350,000 to 550,000 clones, roughly 87% seen once, with approximately 2% in the top ten. Each participant's cohort was designated according to participant-reported clinical history. V lost 5 bases, J lost 2 bases, and 9 bases lay in between. CDR3 length: 13 amino acids. Per the germline V gene, CDR1 is SEHNR and CDR2 is FQNEAQ (reference sequence). As to this clone: Other DNA sequences in the same sample also yield this CDR3.

The sequence was collected from a woman aged 18-29 years with acute COVID-19. The rearrangement links TRBV7-9 to TRBJ1-2; D possibly corresponds to TRBD1 (6 bases). Material: PBMCs or T cells enriched from blood (not recorded which). CDR3 amino acids: CASSPGQNYGYTF. CDR3 DNA sequence: TGTGCCAGCAGCCCCGGACAGAACTATGGCTACACCTTC.